This paragraph covers one T cell receptor (beta chain) sequence. This specimen belongs to a study of blood T cell repertoires in COVID-19. Study context: COVID-19 samples, acute and convalescent, were from the United States, Italy and Spain. Sources were T cells, B-cell-depleted T cells, or PBMCs; the material itself was cDNA or gDNA.

Germline CDR1 SQVTM, CDR2 ANQGSEA. The CDR3 totals 13 residues. The ends lost 6 bases at V and 9 bases at J; junction bases unmatched: 5. Original analysis: Reference gene primer amplification yielded estimated nucleated cell counts. Libraries were prepared by immunoSEQ multiplex PCR; TCRdb keeps only in-frame clonotypes and omits some of them. The V and J calls and clone size come from that table; D and trimming were worked out from the DNA. The data contain about 270,000 clones, about four fifths of them singletons. The receptor was derived from a woman younger than 35 with acute or convalescent COVID-19. The sample comprised peripheral blood. V usage is TRBV29-1 and J usage is TRBJ2-1; TRBD2 aligns across 13 bases. CDR3 DNA: TGCAGCGTACGGACTAGCGGGAGAAGTGAGCAGTTCTTC. It specifies CSVRTSGRSEQFF.